This T cell receptor (beta chain) is drawn from a study of response to subunit inactivated influenza vaccine. Study-wide results and limits: The authors put forward the suggestion that each seasonal influenza vaccination may bring in only a limited number of new T cells.

Per the germline V gene, CDR1 is SGHTA and CDR2 is FQGNSA. Trimming removed 5 bases at V and 10 bases at J, with 12 bases between. CDR3 length: 13 amino acids. TCRdb re-derived calls from the RT-PCR reads in MiXCR, one entry per CDR3 protein. The sample has fewer than 700,000 distinct CDR3 sequences; over 10% are singletons. Concerning this clonotype itself: Antigen specificity is unknown.

The rearrangement uses TRBV7-2 and TRBJ1-6; D possibly corresponds to TRBD1 (5 bases). The sequencing here drew on PBMCs from blood, taken roughly 48 days after vaccination. The sequence was obtained from a man aged 50-60 years who received an inactivated influenza vaccine. CDR3 in DNA: TGTGCCAGCAGCCCCCGAGGGGAATCACCCCTCCACTTT. Its translation: CASSPRGESPLHF. Using reference TRBV7-2 and TRBJ1-6 for the parts outside the CDR3, the full variable domain is GAGVSQSPSNKVTEKGKDVELRCDPISGHTALYWYRQSLGQGLEFLIYFQGNSAPDKSGLPSDRFSAERTGGSVSTLTIQRTQQEDSAVYLCASSPRGESPLHFGNGTRLTVT.